This T cell receptor beta chain was captured in a study of T cell repertoires in cytomegalovirus infection. Across the study: Public TCR beta signatures indicated both CMV infection and matching HLA type.

TCRdb redid the calling of the reads with MiXCR, one entry per CDR3 protein. The table includes approximately 700,000 distinct CDR3 sequences, about 40% detected once. In this sample, this clonotype turned up a few times. Antigen unknown. The CDR3 loop spans 13 amino acids. V lost 4 bases, J lost 5 bases, and 2 bases stayed unmatched. Germline CDR1 SEHNR, CDR2 FQNEAQ (reference sequence). Overall study results and limits: HLA-C-restricted CMV clonotypes gave the most frequent clonotype in two of eight donors. Accumulated public TCR beta family frequency recognized individuals carrying CMV together with the relevant HLA.

The sample consisted of PBMCs. The sequence derives from a human donor in good health (CMV status not recorded). Some clones in this sample may be carry-over from other donors' samples. This chain joins TRBV7-9 and TRBJ2-1, with 7 bases lining up with TRBD1. As DNA, the CDR3 is TGTGCCAGCAGCTGGGACAGAGACAATGAGCAGTTCTTC. Its translation: CASSWDRDNEQFF.